The entry below gives a single T cell receptor (beta chain) sequence along with its context. The antigen is undetermined. The time point: newly diagnosed GD, antithyroid drugs for less than 3 months. PBMC RNA was the source of the TCR library. In each case, Graves' disease was diagnosed per American Thyroid Association guidelines. Trimming took 2 bases from V and 2 from J, leaving 13 bases between them. The CDR3 has 15 residues. Germline assignment: CDR1 ENHRY and CDR2 SYGVKD. The data are from a study of regulatory T cells in long-lasting Graves disease. Findings and caveats of the study: For persistent Graves' patients, TCR diversity was lower than for newly diagnosed ones. Repertoires from persistent disease leaned toward TRBV28, TRBJ1-2 and TRBJ2-5.

Researchers made TCR beta libraries by using iRepertoire HTBI primers and running Arm-PCR on CDR3 regions. From the multiplex PCR reads, TCRdb called clonotypes with MiXCR, one entry per CDR3 protein. Here the sample spans under 800,000 distinct CDR3 sequences, 15% to 20% being singletons. The same sample was also studied in work on T cells in Graves' hyperthyroidism and ophthalmopathy.

The source of this sequence is a woman in her thirties with Graves disease. The starting material was peripheral blood mononuclear cells (PBMCs), obtained at new diagnosis, from a patient treated with antithyroid drugs. The rearrangement uses TRBV10-3 and TRBJ2-7; the D gene is possibly TRBD1 (7 bases). The CDR3 region is CAISEGGTDPYEQYF. The CDR3 DNA sequence: TGTGCCATCAGTGAGGGGGGGACAGACCCCTACGAGCAGTACTTC.